The T cell receptor (beta chain) under discussion was sequenced for a study of regulatory T cells in long-lasting Graves disease. On the study more broadly: A definition of persistent Graves' disease required over 5 years of antithyroid drugs plus positive TSH receptor antibodies.

Germline CDR1 MNHEY, CDR2 SVGAGI. V was shortened by 2 bases and J by 6 bases, with 10 bases between the two germline ends. The CDR3 totals 13 residues. The authors built TCR beta libraries using iRepertoire HTBI primers and Arm-PCR of CDR3 regions. TCRdb itself ran the multiplex PCR reads through MiXCR, one entry per CDR3 protein. The repertoire holds hundreds of thousands of distinct CDR3 sequences, with 20% as singletons. Findings and caveats of the study: Newly diagnosed Graves' patients had higher TCR diversity than persistent ones.

This clonotype was observed at least ten times. Its specificity is unknown. The time point here: persistent/refractory GD, antithyroid drugs over 5 years with positive TRAb. PBMC-derived RNA was used for the TCR library. The gene calls are TRBV6-5 and TRBJ1-2; tentatively, D is TRBD1 (6 bases). The sample in question was peripheral blood mononuclear cells (PBMCs), obtained when the disease was refractory, from a patient treated with antithyroid drugs. This TCR came from a female donor with Graves disease. The CDR3 DNA sequence: TGTGCCAGCAGTTACCCACAGGGTCATGGCTACACCTTC. Translated, it gives CASSYPQGHGYTF.